Below are 19 T cell receptor beta chains sequenced from a single sample in a study of CD8 T cells in ankylosing spondylitis. TCRdb called the 5' RACE reads again in MiXCR, with one record for every CDR3 protein. This sample has some 130,000 distinct CDR3 sequences, with approximately 14% found just once. The sequencing sample was made of blood, either unsorted or a sorted T cell fraction (not recorded which). The receptors come from a female donor with ankylosing spondylitis or in good health (not recorded which).

The gene calls are TRBV19 and TRBJ1-2; no firm D call. This CDR3 is built from 14 residues. Trimming stripped 5 bases from V and 4 bases from J, with 14 bases between. Germline V gene sequence: CDR1 LNHDA, CDR2 SQIVND (reference sequence). In DNA form, the CDR3 reads TGTGCCAGTAGTTCAGCTGACGGATTCTATGGCTACACCTTC. As protein: CASSSADGFYGYTF.

This clonotype turned up a few times. This sequence joins TRBV7-8 and TRBJ1-6; no definite D call. V dropped 5 bases and J dropped 7 bases, with 15 bases sitting between them. Germline loops: CDR1 SGHVS, CDR2 FQNEAQ. CDR3 length: 15 amino acids. CDR3 region: CASSGPAGSNSPLHF. The CDR3 DNA reads TGTGCCAGCAGCGGCCCCGCGGGTTCCAATTCACCCCTCCACTTT. The full variable domain, with the rest looked up from reference TRBV7-8 and TRBJ1-6, is GAGVSQSPRYKVAKRGQDVALRCDPISGHVSLFWYQQALGQGPEFLTYFQNEAQLDKSGLPSDRFFAERPEGSVSTLKIQRTQQEDSAVYLCASSGPAGSNSPLHFGNGTRLTVT.

The chain joins TRBV7-2 to TRBJ2-3; D possibly corresponds to TRBD1 (6 bases). Trimming removed 4 bases at V and 0 bases at J, with 11 bases between. This CDR3 region has 15 residues. The germline V gene has CDR1 SGHTA and CDR2 FQGNSA. The CDR3 nucleotides are TGTGCCAGCAGCTCACACAGGGTTAGCACAGATACGCAGTATTTT. Translation gives CASSSHRVSTDTQYF.

This clonotype was observed many times. The chain employs TRBV7-3 and TRBJ2-7, with no clear D. The V end was cut by 1 base, the J end by 3 bases, with 13 bases between. Germline V gene data show CDR1 as SGHTA and CDR2 as FQGTGA. This CDR3 contains 15 residues. The CDR3 DNA reads TGTGCCAGCAGCTTAAACGGGTTAGGGATCTACGAGCAGTACTTC. Translated, it gives CASSLNGLGIYEQYF.

This clonotype was observed a handful of times. The V and J genes are TRBV11-2 and TRBJ1-1, with unresolved D. From germline, CDR1 is SGHAT and CDR2 FQNNGV. CDR3 length: 14 amino acids. V lost 2 bases and J 7 bases, leaving 14 bases between the germline ends. CDR3 loop: CASSLSSDGSEAFF. DNA for the CDR3: TGTGCCAGCAGCTTAAGCTCGGACGGCAGTGAAGCTTTCTTT.

The genes are TRBV20-1 and TRBJ1-1; D unclear. Deletions cut 6 bases from V and 9 bases from J, with 14 bases between. Germline V gives CDR1 DFQATT, CDR2 SNEGSKA (reference sequence). The CDR3 is made up of 11 amino acids. The CDR3 coding sequence is TGCAGTGCCCCCTTGCAAGGCAAAGCTTTCTTT. This sequence encodes CSAPLQGKAFF.

The sample holds a few counts of this clonotype. The V and J genes are TRBV7-2 and TRBJ2-7; D possibly corresponds to TRBD1 (5 bases). With 3 bases removed from V and 2 bases from J, the gap between germline ends came to 17 bases. Germline V gene data show CDR1 as SGHTA and CDR2 as FQGNSA. CDR3 size: 16 residues. The CDR3 nucleotides read TGTGCCAGCAGCTTGATACGCGAATCCAGGGCCTACGAGCAGTACTTC. Amino acids: CASSLIRESRAYEQYF.

The V gene is TRBV16, the J gene TRBJ1-5; D gene unclear. Trimming pared 10 bases from V and 0 bases from J, leaving 10 bases between. The CDR3 loop spans 13 amino acids. Germline CDR1 KGHSY, CDR2 FQNENV. CDR3 DNA sequence: TGTGCCACCCTGGCGAATAGCAATCAGCCCCAGCATTTT. Translation gives CATLANSNQPQHF. Full variable domain (remainder filled in from reference TRBV16 and TRBJ1-5): GEEVAQTPKHLVRGEGQKAKLYCAPIKGHSYVFWYQQVLKNEFKFLISFQNENVFDETGMPKERFSAKCLPNSPCSLEIQATKLEDSAVYFCATLANSNQPQHFGDGTRLSIL.

This clonotype was seen a few times. V gene TRBV25-1 combines with J gene TRBJ2-3, with D perhaps matching TRBD1 (5 bases). Germline lookup yields CDR1 MGHDK and CDR2 SYGVNS. Trimming removed 6 bases at V and 6 bases at J, with 16 bases between. This CDR3 is built from 14 residues. In DNA, the CDR3 is TGTGCCAGCAGCCAAGGGGCACGAGCTGATACGCAGTATTTT. Translated, it gives CASSQGARADTQYF.

This clonotype was seen more than once but under ten times. V gene TRBV10-3 combines with J gene TRBJ1-5, with D tentatively TRBD1 (6 bases). The germline V gene has CDR1 ENHRY and CDR2 SYGVKD. This CDR3 has 15 residues. V was clipped by 7 bases and J by 2 bases, with 15 bases between them. The CDR3 DNA is TGTGCCATCAAACCCTCGGGACATGGCAATCAGCCCCAGCATTTT. Protein: CAIKPSGHGNQPQHF.

This clonotype has a handful of counts. V is TRBV5-1 and J is TRBJ2-5; TRBD2 agrees at 10 bases. The CDR3 length is 15 residues. J was trimmed by 2 bases and V by 4 bases; bases with no gene match: 5. Germline lookup yields CDR1 SGHRS and CDR2 YFSETQ. In DNA, the CDR3 is TGCGCCAGCAGCACACGGACTAGCGGTCAAGAGACCCAGTACTTC. Residues: CASSTRTSGQETQYF.

This chain joins TRBV29-1 and TRBJ1-1, with 9 bases lining up with TRBD1. V lost 6 bases, J lost 0 bases, and 5 bases stayed unmatched. The CDR3 is 14 residues long. CDR1 and CDR2 (germline): SQVTM, ANQGSEA. Written as DNA, the CDR3 is TGCAGCGTCGGACAGGGGTTTTTGAACACTGAAGCTTTCTTT. Translated: CSVGQGFLNTEAFF.

This chain joins TRBV27 and TRBJ2-5; D ambiguous. This CDR3 spans 13 amino acids. From germline, CDR1 is MNHEY and CDR2 SMNVEV (reference sequence). The germline V and J ends were trimmed by 0 bases and 6 bases, with 8 bases remaining between them. The CDR3 coding sequence is TGTGCCAGCAGTTTATCGAGGATGCAGACCCAGTACTTC. This encodes CASSLSRMQTQYF.

This clonotype came up many times. The CDR3 nucleotides are TGTGCCAGCAGCTTCGGACAATCCGGAAACACCATATATTTT. Its protein is CASSFGQSGNTIYF. The chain joins TRBV7-8 to TRBJ1-3; the D gene is possibly TRBD1 (5 bases). Trimming shortened V by 3 bases and J by 4 bases, and 10 bases separated the two germline ends. Germline V gene data show CDR1 as SGHVS and CDR2 as FQNEAQ. CDR3 length equals 14 residues.

This clonotype was recorded a few times. The rearrangement joins TRBV20-1 to TRBJ1-2; D perhaps matches TRBD1 (6 bases). V gave up 3 bases and J gave up 1 base, with 12 bases separating them. CDR1 DFQATT and CDR2 SNEGSKA come from the germline V gene (reference sequence). This CDR3 spans 14 amino acids. CDR3 in amino acids: CSASRTDLNYGYTF. In DNA form, the CDR3 reads TGCAGTGCTAGTCGGACAGACCTTAACTATGGCTACACCTTC.

This clonotype has just a few counts. The chain is built from TRBV12-3 or TRBV12-4 and TRBJ2-3; D unresolved. V was trimmed by 8 bases and J by 3 bases, leaving 12 bases between them. CDR3 length: 13 residues. CDR3 region: CASVLLITDTQYF. DNA for the CDR3: TGTGCCAGCGTATTGCTGATTACAGATACGCAGTATTTT.

The chain recombines TRBV5-1 with TRBJ2-3; 7 bases fit TRBD2. This CDR3 spans 12 amino acids. The V and J ends lost 6 bases and 5 bases, in that order; junction bases with no gene match: 3. Germline V CDR1 and CDR2: SGHRS, YFSETQ. This chain's CDR3 is CASTSSGDTQYF. DNA for the CDR3: TGCGCCAGCACCTCTAGCGGAGATACGCAGTATTTT.

This clonotype has only a few counts. J is TRBJ1-6 and V is TRBV9; TRBD1 aligns across 7 bases. This CDR3 has 16 amino acids. Germline loops: CDR1 SGDLS, CDR2 YYNGEE. With 6 bases clipped from V and 8 bases from J, the junction kept 14 bases outside the gene matches. CDR3 DNA sequence: TGTGCCAGCACCGCAAATCTGGACAGGCAAGATTCACCCCTCCACTTT. Its translation is CASTANLDRQDSPLHF.

This clonotype occurred a few times. The chain is built from TRBV7-2 and TRBJ2-2, with 13 bases that match TRBD2. The CDR3 extends over 16 amino acids. Germline CDR1 reads SGHTA; CDR2 reads FQGNSA. J lost 7 bases, V lost 6 bases, and 8 bases had no gene match. This CDR3 reads CASRRPGLAGIGELFF. DNA of the CDR3: TGTGCCAGCAGACGTCCGGGACTAGCGGGAATCGGGGAGCTGTTTTTT.